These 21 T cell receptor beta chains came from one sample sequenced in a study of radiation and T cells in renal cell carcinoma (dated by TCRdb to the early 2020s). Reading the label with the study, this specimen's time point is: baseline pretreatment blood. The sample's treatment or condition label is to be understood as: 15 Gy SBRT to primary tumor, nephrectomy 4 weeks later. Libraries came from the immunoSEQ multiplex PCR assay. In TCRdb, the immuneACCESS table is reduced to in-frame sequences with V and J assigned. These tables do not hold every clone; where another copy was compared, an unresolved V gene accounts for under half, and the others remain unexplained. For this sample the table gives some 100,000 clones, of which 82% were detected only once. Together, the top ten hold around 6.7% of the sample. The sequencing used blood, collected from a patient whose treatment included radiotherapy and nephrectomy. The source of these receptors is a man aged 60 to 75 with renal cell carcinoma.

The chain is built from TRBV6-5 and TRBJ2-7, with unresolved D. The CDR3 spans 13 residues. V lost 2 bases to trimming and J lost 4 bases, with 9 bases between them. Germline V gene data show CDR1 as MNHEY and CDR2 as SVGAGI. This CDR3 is CASSYGAGYEQYF. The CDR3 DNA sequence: TGTGCCAGCAGTTACGGCGCCGGGTACGAGCAGTACTTC.

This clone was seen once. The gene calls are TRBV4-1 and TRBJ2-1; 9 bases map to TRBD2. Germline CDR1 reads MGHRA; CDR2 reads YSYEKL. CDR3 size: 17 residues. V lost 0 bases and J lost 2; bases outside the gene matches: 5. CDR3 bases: TGCGCCAGCAGCCAAGAGGGCACTAGCGGGCCCTACAATGAGCAGTTCTTC. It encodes CASSQEGTSGPYNEQFF.

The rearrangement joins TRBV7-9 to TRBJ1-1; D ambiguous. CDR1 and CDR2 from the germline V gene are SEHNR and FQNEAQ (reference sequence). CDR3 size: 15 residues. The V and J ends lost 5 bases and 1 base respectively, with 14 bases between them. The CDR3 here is CASSPLGAPNTEAFF. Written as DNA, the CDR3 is TGTGCCAGCAGCCCCCTGGGTGCCCCGAACACTGAAGCTTTCTTT.

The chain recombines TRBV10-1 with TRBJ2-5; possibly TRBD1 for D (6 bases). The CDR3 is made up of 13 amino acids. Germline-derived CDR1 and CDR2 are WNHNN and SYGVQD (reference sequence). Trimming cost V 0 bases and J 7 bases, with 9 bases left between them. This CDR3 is CASSESPRGTQYF. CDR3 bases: TGCGCCAGCAGTGAGTCTCCCAGGGGGACCCAGTACTTC.

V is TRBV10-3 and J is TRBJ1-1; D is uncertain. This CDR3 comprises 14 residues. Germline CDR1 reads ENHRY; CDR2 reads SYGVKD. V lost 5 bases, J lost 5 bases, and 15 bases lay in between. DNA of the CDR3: TGTGCCATCAGTTATCACGAGGAAGGAACTGAAGCTTTCTTT. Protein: CAISYHEEGTEAFF.

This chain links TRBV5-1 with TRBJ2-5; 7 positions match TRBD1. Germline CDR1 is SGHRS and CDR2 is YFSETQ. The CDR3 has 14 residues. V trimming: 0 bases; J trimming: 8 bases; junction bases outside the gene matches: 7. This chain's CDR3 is CASSLGEEGGTQYF. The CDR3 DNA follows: TGCGCCAGCAGCTTGGGAGAAGAAGGGGGCACCCAGTACTTC. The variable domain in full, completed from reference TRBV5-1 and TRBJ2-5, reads KAGVTQTPRYLIKTRGQQVTLSCSPISGHRSVSWYQQTPGQGLQFLFEYFSETQRNKGNFPGRFSGRQFSNSRSEMNVSTLELGDSALYLCASSLGEEGGTQYFGPGTRLLVL.

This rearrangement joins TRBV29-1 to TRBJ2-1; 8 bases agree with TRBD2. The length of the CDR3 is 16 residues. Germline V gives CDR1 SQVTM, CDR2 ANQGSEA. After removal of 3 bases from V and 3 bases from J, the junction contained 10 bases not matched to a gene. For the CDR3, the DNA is TGCAGCGTTGACCCGGGGAGCGGGAGTATCTACAATGAGCAGTTCTTC. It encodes CSVDPGSGSIYNEQFF.

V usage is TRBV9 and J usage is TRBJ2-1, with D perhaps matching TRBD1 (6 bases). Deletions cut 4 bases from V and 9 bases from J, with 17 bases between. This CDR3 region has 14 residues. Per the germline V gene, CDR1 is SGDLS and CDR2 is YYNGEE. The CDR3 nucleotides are TGTGCCAGCAGCCCCCAGGGGAGCTCTAGTGAGCAGTTCTTC. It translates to CASSPQGSSSEQFF.

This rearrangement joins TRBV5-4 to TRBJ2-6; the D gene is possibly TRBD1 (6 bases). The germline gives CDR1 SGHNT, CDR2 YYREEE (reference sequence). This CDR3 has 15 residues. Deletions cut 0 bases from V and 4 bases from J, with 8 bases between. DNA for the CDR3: TGTGCCAGCAGCTTGGGGGGGCCCGGGGCCAACGTCCTGACTTTC. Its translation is CASSLGGPGANVLTF.

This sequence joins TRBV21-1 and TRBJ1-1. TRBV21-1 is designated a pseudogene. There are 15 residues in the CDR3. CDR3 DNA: TGTGCCAGCAGCATACAACAGGGAGGTTGCACTGAAGCTTTCTTT. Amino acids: CASSIQQGGCTEAFF.

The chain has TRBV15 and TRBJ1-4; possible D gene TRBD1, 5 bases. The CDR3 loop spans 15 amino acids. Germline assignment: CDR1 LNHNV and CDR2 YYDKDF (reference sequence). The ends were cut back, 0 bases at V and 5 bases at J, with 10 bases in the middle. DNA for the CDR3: TGTGCCACCAGCAGAGATCTGGGGGACAATGAAAAACTGTTTTTT. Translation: CATSRDLGDNEKLFF.

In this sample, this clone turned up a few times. The chain's CDR3 is CASSFDRVQPQHF. CDR3 DNA: TGTGCCAGCAGCTTTGACAGGGTTCAGCCCCAGCATTTT. The chain links TRBV6-1 to TRBJ1-5; 7 bases match TRBD1. The CDR3 is 13 residues long. Germline CDR1 reads MNHNS; CDR2 reads SASEGT. With 6 bases clipped from V and 6 bases from J, the junction kept 5 bases outside the gene matches.

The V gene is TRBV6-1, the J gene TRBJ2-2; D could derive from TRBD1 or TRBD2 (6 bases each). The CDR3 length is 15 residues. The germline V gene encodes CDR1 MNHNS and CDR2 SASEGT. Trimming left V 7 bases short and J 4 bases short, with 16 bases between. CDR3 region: CASIPEGGGTGELFF. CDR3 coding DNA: TGTGCCAGCATCCCGGAGGGGGGCGGCACCGGGGAGCTGTTTTTT.

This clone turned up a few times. The CDR3 is CASSPRGSTDTQYF. Written as DNA, the CDR3 is TGTGCCAGCAGTCCCAGGGGAAGCACAGATACGCAGTATTTT. The chain is built from TRBV6-4 and TRBJ2-3; maybe TRBD1 (6 bases). The CDR3 runs to 14 residues. Germline V gene sequence: CDR1 MRHNA, CDR2 SNTAGT. Trimming removed 5 bases from V and 0 bases from J, with 9 bases in between.

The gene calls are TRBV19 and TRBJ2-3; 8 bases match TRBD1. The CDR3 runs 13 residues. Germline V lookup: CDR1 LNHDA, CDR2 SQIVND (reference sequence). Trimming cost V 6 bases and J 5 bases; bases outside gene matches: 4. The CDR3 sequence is CASRAGGIDTQYF. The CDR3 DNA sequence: TGTGCCAGTAGGGCAGGGGGCATAGATACGCAGTATTTT.

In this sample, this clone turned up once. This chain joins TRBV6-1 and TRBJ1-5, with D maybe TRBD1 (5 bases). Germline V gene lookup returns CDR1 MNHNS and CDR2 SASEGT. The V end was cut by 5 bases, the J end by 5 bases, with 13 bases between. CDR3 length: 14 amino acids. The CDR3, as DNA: TGTGCCAGCAGTACCCGGGACGCGGATCAGCCCCAGCATTTT. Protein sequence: CASSTRDADQPQHF.

The CDR3: CASSLAHSTDTQYF. The CDR3 coding sequence is TGTGCCAGCAGCTTAGCGCACAGCACAGATACGCAGTATTTT. The V and J genes are TRBV7-2 and TRBJ2-3, with D uncertain. V was pared by 0 bases and J by 0 bases, with 4 bases between. The CDR3 has 14 amino acids. Germline-derived CDR1 and CDR2 are SGHTA and FQGNSA. The full variable domain, rest sourced from reference TRBV7-2 and TRBJ2-3, is GAGVSQSPSNKVTEKGKDVELRCDPISGHTALYWYRQSLGQGLEFLIYFQGNSAPDKSGLPSDRFSAERTGGSVSTLTIQRTQQEDSAVYLCASSLAHSTDTQYFGPGTRLTVL.

CDR3 nucleotides: TGTGCCAGCTCACCACTCTCAGGGGAAAACTACGAGCAGTACTTC. Residues: CASSPLSGENYEQYF. The chain links TRBV18 to TRBJ2-7; the D gene is possibly TRBD1 (6 bases). Germline assignment: CDR1 KGHSH and CDR2 LQKENI. V was clipped by 1 base and J by 3 bases, with 13 bases between them. CDR3 length: 15 residues. The variable domain in full, with the rest retrieved from reference TRBV18 and TRBJ2-7, is NAGVMQNPRHLVRRRGQEARLRCSPMKGHSHVYWYRQLPEEGLKFMVYLQKENIIDESGMPKERFSAEFPKEGPSILRIQQVVRGDSAAYFCASSPLSGENYEQYFGPGTRLTVT.

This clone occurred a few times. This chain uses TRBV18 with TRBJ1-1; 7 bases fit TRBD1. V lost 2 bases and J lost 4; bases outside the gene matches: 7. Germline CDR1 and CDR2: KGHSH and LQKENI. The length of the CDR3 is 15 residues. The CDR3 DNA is TGTGCCAGCTCACCAGCCGACAGGGTAGGCACTGAAGCTTTCTTT. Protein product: CASSPADRVGTEAFF.

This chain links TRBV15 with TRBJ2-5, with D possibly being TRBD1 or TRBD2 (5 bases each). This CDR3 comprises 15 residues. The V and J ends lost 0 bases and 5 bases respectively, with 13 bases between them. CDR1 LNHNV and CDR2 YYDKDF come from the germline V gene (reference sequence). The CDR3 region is CATSRDDQGRETQYF. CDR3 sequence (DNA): TGTGCCACCAGCAGAGATGATCAGGGACGGGAGACCCAGTACTTC.

This CDR3 reads CASSLNSGSPYEQYF. The CDR3 DNA is TGTGCCAGCAGCTTAAATAGCGGGAGCCCCTACGAGCAGTACTTC. The rearrangement links TRBV7-2 to TRBJ2-7, with 9 nucleotides matching TRBD2. Trimming at V came to 2 bases and at J to 2 bases, leaving 4 bases not matched to a gene. Per the germline V gene, CDR1 is SGHTA and CDR2 is FQGNSA. The CDR3 loop spans 15 amino acids.